The 28 T cell receptor beta chains below were found in one sample sequenced in a study of shared clonotypes between healthy human individuals. This table comes from immunoSEQ multiplex PCR, and its TCRdb copy is limited to in-frame clones, with some not included. The sample gives roughly 2.2 million clones, around 90% of which show up once; about 0.36% is in the top ten. The sample consisted of naive CD4+ T cells from PBMCs. Subset defined: CD45RA+ positively selected. The receptors stem from a young man in good health. Some clones in this sample may be carry-over from other donors' samples.

This chain uses TRBV19 with TRBJ2-7, with 10 bases fitting TRBD2. This CDR3 comprises 17 residues. Germline V gene data show CDR1 as LNHDA and CDR2 as SQIVND (reference sequence). The junction had 13 bases not matched to a gene; V was cut back by 5 bases and J by 3 bases. The CDR3, as DNA: TGTGCCAGTAGTGCACGCCTTACTACTAGCGGGAACTACGAGCAGTACTTC. Protein product: CASSARLTTSGNYEQYF.

The sample holds one count of this clone. The J gene is TRBJ2-5, the V gene TRBV2; D is perhaps TRBD2 (5 bases). Trimming removed 1 base at V and 5 bases at J, with 11 bases between. The CDR3 has 14 amino acids. Per the germline V gene, CDR1 is SNHLY and CDR2 is FYNNEI. CDR3 nucleotides: TGTGCCAGCAGTGAAGAGTGGAGGCTGGAGACCCAGTACTTC. This sequence encodes CASSEEWRLETQYF.

The V and J genes are TRBV5-4 and TRBJ1-1; maybe TRBD1 (5 bases). V lost 4 bases to trimming and J lost 1 base, with 11 bases between them. This CDR3 is built from 14 residues. Germline V gene sequence: CDR1 SGHNT, CDR2 YYREEE (reference sequence). The CDR3 here is CASSGRGGNTEAFF. As DNA, the CDR3 is TGTGCCAGCAGCGGTCGGGGCGGGAACACTGAAGCTTTCTTT.

This chain uses TRBV2 with TRBJ2-7; no firm D call. This CDR3 has 12 residues. V lost 6 bases and J 1 base, leaving 7 bases between the germline ends. The germline gives CDR1 SNHLY, CDR2 FYNNEI. The CDR3 reads CASRDGSYEQYF. The CDR3 coding sequence is TGTGCCAGCAGGGACGGATCCTACGAGCAGTACTTC.

The gene calls are TRBV7-7 and TRBJ2-7; D assignment may be TRBD1 or TRBD2 (5 bases each). The CDR3 is 17 amino acids. V lost 2 bases and J 3 bases, leaving 20 bases between the germline ends. Germline V gene data show CDR1 as SSHAT and CDR2 as FNYEAQ (reference sequence). The CDR3 loop reads CASSLNQPGTGNYEQYF. CDR3 nucleotides: TGTGCCAGCAGCTTAAATCAGCCTGGGACGGGAAACTACGAGCAGTACTTC.

The chain has TRBV5-4 and TRBJ2-2; D might be TRBD1 or TRBD2, each matching 5 bases. Germline CDR1 reads SGHNT; CDR2 reads YYREEE (reference sequence). V lost 2 bases, J lost 2 bases, and 16 bases lay in between. This CDR3 region has 17 residues. CDR3 sequence (DNA): TGTGCCAGCAGCTTCGCTGGGGCGAGGGCAAACACCGGGGAGCTGTTTTTT. The encoded protein is CASSFAGARANTGELFF.

This chain joins TRBV6-4 and TRBJ2-1, with 12 nucleotides matching TRBD2. The length of the CDR3 is 16 residues. Germline assignment: CDR1 MRHNA and CDR2 SNTAGT. The V and J ends lost 5 bases and 3 bases, in that order; junction bases with no gene match: 5. CDR3 amino acids: CASSTLAGGVYNEQFF. The CDR3 DNA follows: TGTGCCAGCAGTACCCTAGCGGGGGGGGTCTACAATGAGCAGTTCTTC.

The chain joins TRBV4-2 to TRBJ2-5, with a possible D match to TRBD2 (5 bases). Trimming took 2 bases from V and 2 from J, leaving 12 bases between them. The V gene's germline CDR1 is LGHNA and CDR2 YNFKEQ. This CDR3 contains 15 residues. The DNA for the CDR3 is TGTGCCAGCAGCCAACGAGGGAATTCACAAGAGACCCAGTACTTC. It yields the protein CASSQRGNSQETQYF.

The rearrangement uses TRBV5-1 and TRBJ1-1; 7 bases line up with TRBD1. Unmatched junction bases numbered 3, after V lost 4 bases and J lost 0 bases. The CDR3 runs to 14 residues. The germline gives CDR1 SGHRS, CDR2 YFSETQ. The CDR3 DNA follows: TGCGCCAGCAGCAAGGGGACAGTGAACACTGAAGCTTTCTTT. This gives the protein CASSKGTVNTEAFF.

This chain uses TRBV5-4 with TRBJ2-1; 11 bases are shared with TRBD2. Trimming cost V 0 bases and J 6 bases; bases outside gene matches: 8. The CDR3 contains 17 residues. Germline V gene sequence: CDR1 SGHNT, CDR2 YYREEE (reference sequence). As DNA, the CDR3 is TGTGCCAGCAGCTTGGGGGCTAGCGGGAGGCAAGTCAATGAGCAGTTCTTC. It codes for CASSLGASGRQVNEQFF. Using reference TRBV5-4 and TRBJ2-1 for the parts outside the CDR3, the full variable domain is ETGVTQSPTHLIKTRGQQVTLRCSSQSGHNTVSWYQQALGQGPQFIFQYYREEENGRGNFPPRFSGLQFPNYSSELNVNALELDDSALYLCASSLGASGRQVNEQFFGPGTRLTVL.

Comments on this clone: Other DNA variants within this sample encode the same CDR3. The V and J genes are TRBV5-1 and TRBJ2-5, with 13 positions matching TRBD2. This CDR3 is built from 15 residues. Germline CDR1 is SGHRS and CDR2 is YFSETQ. Trimming at V came to 0 bases and at J to 4 bases, leaving 0 bases not matched to a gene. DNA for the CDR3: TGCGCCAGCAGCTTGGGACTAGCGGGAGGAGAGACCCAGTACTTC. Its protein is CASSLGLAGGETQYF.

V is TRBV15 and J is TRBJ2-5; TRBD2 agrees at 7 bases. Per germline, CDR1 LNHNV and CDR2 YYDKDF (reference sequence). V lost 5 bases and J lost 5; bases outside the gene matches: 8. The CDR3 is 14 residues long. CDR3 bases: TGTGCCACCAGCGGCGGGGGACCGGGGGAGACCCAGTACTTC. Residues: CATSGGGPGETQYF.

The V gene is TRBV11-2, the J gene TRBJ2-7; 7 nucleotides match TRBD1. The CDR3 covers 15 residues. The germline V gene has CDR1 SGHAT and CDR2 FQNNGV. The V and J ends lost 1 base and 2 bases, in that order; junction bases with no gene match: 5. The CDR3 region has the DNA TGTGCCAGCAGCTTAGCTCCGGGACAGACCTACGAGCAGTACTTC. Protein sequence: CASSLAPGQTYEQYF.

This clone was seen only once. The rearrangement uses TRBV20-1 and TRBJ2-7, with 7 positions matching TRBD2. The CDR3 sequence is 11 residues long. Germline V CDR1 and CDR2: DFQATT, SNEGSKA (reference sequence). This chain's CDR3 is CSPRGGNEQYF. Here the CDR3 DNA reads TGCTCCCCAAGGGGAGGGAACGAGCAGTACTTC.

As regards this clone: The same CDR3 can be traced to other DNA sequences in this sample. The rearrangement links TRBV10-3 to TRBJ1-5; D is perhaps TRBD1 (5 bases). CDR1 ENHRY and CDR2 SYGVKD come from the germline V gene. Trimming took 3 bases from V and 4 from J, leaving 13 bases between them. CDR3 length: 15 amino acids. In DNA form, the CDR3 reads TGTGCCATCAGTGAACAGGTCGGGGGGAATCAGCCCCAGCATTTT. This gives the protein CAISEQVGGNQPQHF.

This sequence joins TRBV5-1 and TRBJ1-1, with D unresolved. Per germline, CDR1 SGHRS and CDR2 YFSETQ. The germline V and J ends were trimmed by 5 bases and 0 bases, with 14 bases remaining between them. This CDR3 spans 15 amino acids. The CDR3 reads CASSTLGYMNTEAFF. The CDR3 coding sequence is TGCGCCAGCAGTACCCTCGGGTACATGAACACTGAAGCTTTCTTT.

J is TRBJ2-3 and V is TRBV15; a weak D match, TRBD2 (6 bases). V was shortened by 1 base and J by 6 bases, with 17 bases between the two germline ends. Germline assignment: CDR1 LNHNV and CDR2 YYDKDF (reference sequence). This CDR3 spans 16 amino acids. The CDR3 protein is CATSRGPLGGGDTQYF. The CDR3 DNA sequence: TGTGCCACCAGCAGAGGCCCCTTAGGAGGAGGGGATACGCAGTATTTT.

The rearrangement links TRBV5-6 to TRBJ2-1; D may be TRBD2 (6 bases). The ends were cut back, 4 bases at V and 7 bases at J, with 9 bases in the middle. The CDR3 extends over 12 amino acids. Germline values: CDR1 SGHDT, CDR2 YYEEEE. Here the CDR3 DNA reads TGTGCCAGCAGCAGGGGACTGAATGAGCAGTTCTTC. The encoded protein is CASSRGLNEQFF.

The V gene is TRBV30, the J gene TRBJ1-2; D gene uncertain. Germline-derived CDR1 and CDR2 are GTSNPN and SVGIG (reference sequence). The V and J ends lost 1 base and 8 bases respectively, with 11 bases between them. The length of the CDR3 is 12 residues. CDR3 bases: TGTGCCTGGAGTGAGGGCGGCGTGGGCTACACCTTC. Translating gives CAWSEGGVGYTF.

This chain joins TRBV4-1 and TRBJ2-2; no clear D. Germline values: CDR1 MGHRA, CDR2 YSYEKL. Trimming left V 5 bases short and J 1 base short, with 14 bases between. This CDR3 contains 16 residues. The CDR3 reads CASSGFARRNTGELFF. In DNA form, the CDR3 reads TGCGCCAGCAGCGGCTTTGCACGGAGGAACACCGGGGAGCTGTTTTTT.

The rearrangement joins TRBV2 to TRBJ1-2; 8 nucleotides match TRBD1. After removal of 4 bases from V and 8 bases from J, the junction contained 9 bases not matched to a gene. The CDR3 sequence is 14 residues long. Per the germline V gene, CDR1 is SNHLY and CDR2 is FYNNEI. The CDR3 region is CASSVVDREAGYTF. DNA for the CDR3: TGTGCCAGCAGTGTTGTGGACAGGGAGGCAGGCTACACCTTC.

The V and J genes are TRBV21-1 and TRBJ1-5; the table assigns TRBD1, which was not confirmed against the DNA. TRBV21-1 is recorded as a pseudogene. The CDR3 contains 17 residues. The CDR3 reads CASSTRAVGTGYQPQHF. The DNA for the CDR3 is TGTGCCAGCAGCACCCGGGCCGTCGGGACAGGGTATCAGCCCCAGCATTTT.

Regarding this clone: Distinct nucleotide sequences in the sample also encode this CDR3. The V gene is TRBV29-1, the J gene TRBJ2-5; D is perhaps TRBD1 (5 bases). V lost 4 bases to trimming and J lost 2 bases, with 8 bases between them. CDR3 length: 12 residues. CDR1 is SQVTM and CDR2 is ANQGSEA in the germline V gene. The CDR3: CSVGGVQETQYF. The CDR3 DNA is TGCAGCGTTGGGGGCGTTCAAGAGACCCAGTACTTC.

This chain uses TRBV10-1 with TRBJ2-7; possibly TRBD2 for D (5 bases). The V end was cut by 6 bases, the J end by 6 bases, with 12 bases between. The germline V gene encodes CDR1 WNHNN and CDR2 SYGVQD (reference sequence). The CDR3 is 12 residues long. DNA for the CDR3: TGCGCCAGCAGCGGAGGACCAGGCGAGCAGTACTTC. It encodes CASSGGPGEQYF.

A few counts support this clone. The rearrangement uses TRBV29-1 and TRBJ1-1; TRBD1 matches at 9 bases. Germline V lookup: CDR1 SQVTM, CDR2 ANQGSEA. The CDR3 has 14 amino acids. V lost 4 bases to trimming and J lost 5 bases; unmatched junction nucleotides: 8. The CDR3, as DNA: TGCAGCGTTGTACCCGGGACAGGGATTACTGAAGCTTTCTTT. Amino acids: CSVVPGTGITEAFF.

The chain carries TRBV5-4 and TRBJ2-3; possibly TRBD1 or TRBD2 for D (5 bases each). From germline, CDR1 is SGHNT and CDR2 YYREEE (reference sequence). CDR3 size: 17 residues. V dropped 4 bases and J dropped 4 bases, with 22 bases sitting between them. Here the CDR3 reads CASSHPSRSLGADTQYF. The CDR3 nucleotides are TGTGCCAGCAGCCACCCTAGCCGGAGTCTGGGGGCAGATACGCAGTATTTT. Using reference TRBV5-4 and TRBJ2-3 for the parts outside the CDR3, the full variable domain is ETGVTQSPTHLIKTRGQQVTLRCSSQSGHNTVSWYQQALGQGPQFIFQYYREEENGRGNFPPRFSGLQFPNYSSELNVNALELDDSALYLCASSHPSRSLGADTQYFGPGTRLTVL.

The V gene is TRBV28, the J gene TRBJ2-7; perhaps TRBD1 as D (5 bases). The CDR3 runs to 14 residues. Per the germline V gene, CDR1 is MDHEN and CDR2 is SYDVKM. V gave up 4 bases and J gave up 3 bases, with 13 bases separating them. The CDR3 is CASSYQGHRYEQYF. CDR3 DNA: TGTGCCAGCAGTTATCAAGGACACCGCTACGAGCAGTACTTC.

CDR3 region: CASSGGQGNIQYF. The CDR3 nucleotides are TGCGCCAGCAGCGGAGGACAGGGAAACATTCAGTACTTC. The rearrangement joins TRBV5-1 to TRBJ2-4, with 8 positions matching TRBD1. Per germline, CDR1 SGHRS and CDR2 YFSETQ. J lost 6 bases, V lost 4 bases, and 3 bases had no gene match. The CDR3 runs 13 residues. Drawing the rest from reference TRBV5-1 and TRBJ2-4, the complete variable domain is KAGVTQTPRYLIKTRGQQVTLSCSPISGHRSVSWYQQTPGQGLQFLFEYFSETQRNKGNFPGRFSGRQFSNSRSEMNVSTLELGDSALYLCASSGGQGNIQYFGAGTRLSVL.